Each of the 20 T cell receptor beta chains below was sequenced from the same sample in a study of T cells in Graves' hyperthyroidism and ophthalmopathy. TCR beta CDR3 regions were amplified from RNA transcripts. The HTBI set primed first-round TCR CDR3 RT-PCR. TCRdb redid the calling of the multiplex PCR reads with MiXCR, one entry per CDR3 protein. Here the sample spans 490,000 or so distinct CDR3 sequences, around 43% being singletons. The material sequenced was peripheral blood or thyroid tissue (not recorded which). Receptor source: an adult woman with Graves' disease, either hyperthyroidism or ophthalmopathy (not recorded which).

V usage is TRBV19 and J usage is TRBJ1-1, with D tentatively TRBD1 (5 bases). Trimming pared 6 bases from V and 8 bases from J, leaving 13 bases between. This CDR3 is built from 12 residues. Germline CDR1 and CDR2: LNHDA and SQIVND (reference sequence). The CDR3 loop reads CASRIGTEEAFF. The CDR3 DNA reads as TGTGCCAGTAGGATCGGGACGGAGGAAGCTTTCTTT. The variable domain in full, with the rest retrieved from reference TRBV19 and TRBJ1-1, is DGGITQSPKYLFRKEGQNVTLSCEQNLNHDAMYWYRQDPGQGLRLIYYSQIVNDFQKGDIAEGYSVSREKKESFPLTVTSAQKNPTAFYLCASRIGTEEAFFGQGTRLTVV.

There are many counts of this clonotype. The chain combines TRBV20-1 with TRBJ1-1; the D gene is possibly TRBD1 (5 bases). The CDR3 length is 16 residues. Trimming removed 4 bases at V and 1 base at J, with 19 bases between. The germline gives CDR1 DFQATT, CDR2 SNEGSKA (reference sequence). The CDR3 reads CSAILYAGLRNTEAFF. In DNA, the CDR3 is TGCAGTGCTATATTATACGCGGGGCTCCGGAACACTGAAGCTTTCTTT.

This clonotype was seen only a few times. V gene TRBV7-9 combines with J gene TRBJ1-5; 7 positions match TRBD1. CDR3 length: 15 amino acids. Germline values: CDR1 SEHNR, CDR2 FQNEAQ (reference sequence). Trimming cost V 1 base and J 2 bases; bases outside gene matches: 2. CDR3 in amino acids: CASSLEGQGNQPQHF. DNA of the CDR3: TGTGCCAGCAGCTTAGAAGGACAGGGCAATCAGCCCCAGCATTTT. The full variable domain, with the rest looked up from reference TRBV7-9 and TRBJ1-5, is DTGVSQNPRHKITKRGQNVTFRCDPISEHNRLYWYRQTLGQGPEFLTYFQNEAQLEKSRLLSDRFSAERPKGSFSTLEIQRTEQGDSAMYLCASSLEGQGNQPQHFGDGTRLSIL.

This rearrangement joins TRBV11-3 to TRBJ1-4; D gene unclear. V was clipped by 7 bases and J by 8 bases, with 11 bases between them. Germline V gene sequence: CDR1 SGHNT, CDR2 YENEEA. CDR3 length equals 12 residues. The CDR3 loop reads CASNAGGEKLFF. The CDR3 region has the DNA TGTGCCAGCAACGCGGGCGGGGAAAAACTGTTTTTT.

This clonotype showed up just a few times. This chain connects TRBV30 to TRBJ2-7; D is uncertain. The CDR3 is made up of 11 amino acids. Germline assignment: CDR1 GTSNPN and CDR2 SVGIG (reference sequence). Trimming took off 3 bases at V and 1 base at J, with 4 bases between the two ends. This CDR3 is CAWSLSYEQYF. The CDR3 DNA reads TGTGCCTGGAGCCTATCCTACGAGCAGTACTTC.

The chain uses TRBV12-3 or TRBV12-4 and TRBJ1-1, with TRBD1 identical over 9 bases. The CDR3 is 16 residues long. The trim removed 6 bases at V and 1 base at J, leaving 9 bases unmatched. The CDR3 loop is CASSHGRGQGNTEAFF. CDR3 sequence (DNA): TGTGCCAGCAGCCACGGCCGGGGACAGGGGAACACTGAAGCTTTCTTT.

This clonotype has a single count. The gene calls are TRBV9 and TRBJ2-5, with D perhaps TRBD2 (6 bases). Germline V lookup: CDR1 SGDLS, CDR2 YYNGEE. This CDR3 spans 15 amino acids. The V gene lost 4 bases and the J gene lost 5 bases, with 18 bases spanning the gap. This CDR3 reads CASSPGGGPGETQYF. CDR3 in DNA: TGTGCCAGCAGCCCAGGTGGAGGGCCTGGTGAGACCCAGTACTTC.

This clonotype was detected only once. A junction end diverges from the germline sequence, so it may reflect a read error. In DNA, the CDR3 is TGTGCCAGCAGAGGAGGGACAGCGGGAGAGGCCCAGTACTTC. This codes for CASRGGTAGEAQYF. The chain is built from TRBV7-9 and TRBJ2-5, with D possibly being TRBD2 (8 bases). Germline loops: CDR1 SEHNR, CDR2 FQNEAQ (reference sequence). The CDR3 runs to 14 residues.

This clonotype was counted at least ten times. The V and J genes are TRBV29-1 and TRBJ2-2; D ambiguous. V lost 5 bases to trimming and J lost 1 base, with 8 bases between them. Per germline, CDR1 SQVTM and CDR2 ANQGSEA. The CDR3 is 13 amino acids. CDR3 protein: CSVIDLNTGELFF. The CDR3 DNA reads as TGCAGCGTTATTGATCTGAACACCGGGGAGCTGTTTTTT.

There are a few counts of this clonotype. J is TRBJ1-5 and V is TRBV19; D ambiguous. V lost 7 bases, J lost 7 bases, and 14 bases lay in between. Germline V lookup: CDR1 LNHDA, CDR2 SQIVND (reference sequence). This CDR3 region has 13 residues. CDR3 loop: CASIGGLSQPQHF. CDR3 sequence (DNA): TGTGCCAGTATCGGAGGACTGAGCCAGCCCCAGCATTTT.

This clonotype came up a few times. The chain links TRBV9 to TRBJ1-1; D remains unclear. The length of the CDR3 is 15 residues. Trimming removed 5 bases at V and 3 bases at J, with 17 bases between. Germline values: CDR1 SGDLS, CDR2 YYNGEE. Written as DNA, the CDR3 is TGTGCCAGCAGGACTATGGACGGGGAGCACACTGAAGCTTTCTTT. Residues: CASRTMDGEHTEAFF.

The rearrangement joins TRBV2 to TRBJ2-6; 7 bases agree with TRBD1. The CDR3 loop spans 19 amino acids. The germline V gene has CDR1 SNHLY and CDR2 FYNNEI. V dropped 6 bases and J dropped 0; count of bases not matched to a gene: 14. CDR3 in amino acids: CASSTDTGTEFSGANVLTF. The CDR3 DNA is TGTGCCAGCAGCACCGACACCGGGACAGAGTTCTCTGGGGCCAACGTCCTGACTTTC.

The CDR3 loop reads CAIRAGVRETQYF. CDR3 in DNA: TGTGCCATCAGGGCAGGGGTGAGAGAGACCCAGTACTTC. The chain recombines TRBV10-3 with TRBJ2-5; tentatively, D is TRBD1 (6 bases). The CDR3 has 13 amino acids. Germline V gene data show CDR1 as ENHRY and CDR2 as SYGVKD. V gave up 6 bases and J gave up 4 bases, with 12 bases separating them.

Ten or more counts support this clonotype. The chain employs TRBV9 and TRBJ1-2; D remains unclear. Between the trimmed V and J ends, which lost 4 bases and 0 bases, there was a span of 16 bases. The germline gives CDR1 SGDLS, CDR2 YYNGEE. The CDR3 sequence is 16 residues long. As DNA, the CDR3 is TGTGCCAGCAGCCTAACCGGGGTAGAAGCTAACTATGGCTACACCTTC. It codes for CASSLTGVEANYGYTF.

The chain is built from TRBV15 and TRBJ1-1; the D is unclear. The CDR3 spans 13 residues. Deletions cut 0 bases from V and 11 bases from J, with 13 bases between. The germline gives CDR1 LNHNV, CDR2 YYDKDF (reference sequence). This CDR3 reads CATSRDKDGEAFF. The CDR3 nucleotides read TGTGCCACCAGCAGAGATAAGGACGGCGAGGCTTTCTTT.

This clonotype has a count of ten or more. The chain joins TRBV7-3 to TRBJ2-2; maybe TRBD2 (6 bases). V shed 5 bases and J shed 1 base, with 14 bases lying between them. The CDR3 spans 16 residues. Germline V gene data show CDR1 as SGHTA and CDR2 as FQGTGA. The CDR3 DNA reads TGTGCCAGCAGCAACTCGGAGGGCATGAACACCGGGGAGCTGTTTTTT. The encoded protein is CASSNSEGMNTGELFF.

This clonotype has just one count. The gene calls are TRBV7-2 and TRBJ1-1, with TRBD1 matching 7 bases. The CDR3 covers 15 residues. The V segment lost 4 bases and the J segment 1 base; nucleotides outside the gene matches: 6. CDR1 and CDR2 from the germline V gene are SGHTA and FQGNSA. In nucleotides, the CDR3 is TGTGCCAGCAGCTCAAATAACAGGGGGAACACTGAAGCTTTCTTT. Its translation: CASSSNNRGNTEAFF.

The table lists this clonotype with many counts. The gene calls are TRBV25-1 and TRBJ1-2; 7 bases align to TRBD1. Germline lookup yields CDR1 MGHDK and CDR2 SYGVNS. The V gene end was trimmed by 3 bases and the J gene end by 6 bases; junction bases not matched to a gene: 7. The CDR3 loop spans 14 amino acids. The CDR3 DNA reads TGTGCCAGCAGTGACGACAGGGACAGCGATGGCTACACCTTC. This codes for CASSDDRDSDGYTF.

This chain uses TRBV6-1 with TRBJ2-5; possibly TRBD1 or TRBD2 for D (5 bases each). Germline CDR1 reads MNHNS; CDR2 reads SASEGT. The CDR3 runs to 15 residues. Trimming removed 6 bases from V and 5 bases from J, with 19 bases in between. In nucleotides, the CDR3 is TGTGCCAGCAGCCAGGGCGGAGCCAGGAGGGAGACCCAGTACTTC. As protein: CASSQGGARRETQYF.

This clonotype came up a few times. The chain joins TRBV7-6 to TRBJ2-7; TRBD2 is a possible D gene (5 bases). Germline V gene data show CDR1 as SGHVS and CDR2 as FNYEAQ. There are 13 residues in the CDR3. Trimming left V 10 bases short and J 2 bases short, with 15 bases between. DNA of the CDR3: TGTGCCACGCTGAGGGCGATCACCTACGAGCAGTACTTC. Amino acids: CATLRAITYEQYF.